This section outlines one T cell receptor beta chain sequence together with its context. Sample-barcoded 5' priming and a J-beta primer mix drove a second PCR of roughly 6 to 12 cycles. TCRdb reanalysed the 5' RACE reads using MiXCR and keeps one entry per CDR3 protein. The sample shows around 800,000 distinct CDR3 sequences, roughly 26% of them seen only once. Trimming removed 4 bases from V and 4 bases from J, with 17 bases in between. Germline CDR1 SGHTA, CDR2 FQGNSA. The CDR3 extends over 15 amino acids. The sample belongs to a study of blood T cells in healthy people across ages. In addition, the sample was reused for a study of T cells of mothers and their children. That work adds: With unrelated pairs as the comparison, related mother-child pairs had a slightly higher overlap that was not significant.

Sequenced: blood. This sequence joins TRBV7-2 and TRBJ2-7; weak D call: TRBD1 (6 bases). The receptor comes from a boy younger than 18 in good health. The CDR3 loop is CASSSAGQTLYEQYF. For the CDR3, the DNA is TGTGCCAGCAGCTCCGCAGGACAGACTTTATACGAGCAGTACTTC.